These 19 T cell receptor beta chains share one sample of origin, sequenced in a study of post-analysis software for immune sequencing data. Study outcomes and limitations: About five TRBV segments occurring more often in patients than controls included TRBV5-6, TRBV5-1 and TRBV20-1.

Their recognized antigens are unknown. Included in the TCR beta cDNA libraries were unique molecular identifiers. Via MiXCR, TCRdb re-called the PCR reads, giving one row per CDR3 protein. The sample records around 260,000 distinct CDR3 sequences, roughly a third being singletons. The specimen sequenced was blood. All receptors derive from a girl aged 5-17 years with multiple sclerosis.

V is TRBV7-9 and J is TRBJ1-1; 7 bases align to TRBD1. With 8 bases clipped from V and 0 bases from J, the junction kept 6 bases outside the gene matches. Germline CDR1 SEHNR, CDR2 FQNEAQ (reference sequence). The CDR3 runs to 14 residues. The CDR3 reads CASRGQTMNTEAFF. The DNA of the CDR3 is TGTGCCAGCCGGGGACAGACTATGAACACTGAAGCTTTCTTT. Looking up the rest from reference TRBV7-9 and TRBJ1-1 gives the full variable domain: DTGVSQNPRHKITKRGQNVTFRCDPISEHNRLYWYRQTLGQGPEFLTYFQNEAQLEKSRLLSDRFSAERPKGSFSTLEIQRTEQGDSAMYLCASRGQTMNTEAFFGQGTRLTVV.

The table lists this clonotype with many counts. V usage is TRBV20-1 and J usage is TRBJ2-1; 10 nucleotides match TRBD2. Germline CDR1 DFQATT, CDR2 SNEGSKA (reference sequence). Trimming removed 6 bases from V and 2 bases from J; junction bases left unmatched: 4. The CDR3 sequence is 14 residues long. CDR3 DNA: TGCAGTGCCGTGGGACTAGCGCCCTACAATGAGCAGTTCTTC. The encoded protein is CSAVGLAPYNEQFF.

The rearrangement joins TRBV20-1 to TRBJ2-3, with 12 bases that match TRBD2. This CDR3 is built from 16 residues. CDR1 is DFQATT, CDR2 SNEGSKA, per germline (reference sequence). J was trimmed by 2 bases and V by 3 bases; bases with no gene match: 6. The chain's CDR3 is CSARGGLAGPTDTQYF. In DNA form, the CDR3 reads TGCAGTGCTAGGGGCGGACTAGCGGGACCCACAGATACGCAGTATTTT.

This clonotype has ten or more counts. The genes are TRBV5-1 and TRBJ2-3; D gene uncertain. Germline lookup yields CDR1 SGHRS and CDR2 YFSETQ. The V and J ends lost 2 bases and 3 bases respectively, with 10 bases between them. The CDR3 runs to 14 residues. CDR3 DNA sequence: TGCGCCAGCAGCTTTAGTCACAGAACAGATACGCAGTATTTT. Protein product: CASSFSHRTDTQYF.

The CDR3 DNA reads as TGCGCCAGCAGCTTAAGGGGCAGGGAACTGTTTTTT. Translation gives CASSLRGRELFF. The V and J genes are TRBV5-1 and TRBJ1-4; possible D gene TRBD1, 5 bases. Germline V gene lookup returns CDR1 SGHRS and CDR2 YFSETQ. V lost 2 bases and J lost 12, with 11 bases in between. This CDR3 has 12 residues.

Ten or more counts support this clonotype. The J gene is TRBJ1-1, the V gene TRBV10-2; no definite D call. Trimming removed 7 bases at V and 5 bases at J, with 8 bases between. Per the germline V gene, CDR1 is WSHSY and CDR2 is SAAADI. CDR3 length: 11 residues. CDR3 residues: CASMGVTEAFF. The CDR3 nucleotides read TGCGCCAGCATGGGTGTGACTGAAGCTTTCTTT.

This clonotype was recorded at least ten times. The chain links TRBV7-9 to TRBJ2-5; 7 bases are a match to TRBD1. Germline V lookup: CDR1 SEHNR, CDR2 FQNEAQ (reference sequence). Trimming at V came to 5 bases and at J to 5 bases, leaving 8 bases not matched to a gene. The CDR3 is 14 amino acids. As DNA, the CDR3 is TGTGCCAGCAGCCGGACGACAGGGACCGAGACCCAGTACTTC. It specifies CASSRTTGTETQYF.

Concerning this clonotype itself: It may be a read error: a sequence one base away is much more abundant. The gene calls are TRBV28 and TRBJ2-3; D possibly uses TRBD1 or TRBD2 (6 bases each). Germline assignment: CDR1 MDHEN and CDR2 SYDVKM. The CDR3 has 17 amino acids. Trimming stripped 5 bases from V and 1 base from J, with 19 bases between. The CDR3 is CASSLGRGLGGTDTQYF. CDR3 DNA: TGTGCCAGCAGTCTGGGACGGGGGCTGGGCGGCACAGATACGCAGTATTTT.

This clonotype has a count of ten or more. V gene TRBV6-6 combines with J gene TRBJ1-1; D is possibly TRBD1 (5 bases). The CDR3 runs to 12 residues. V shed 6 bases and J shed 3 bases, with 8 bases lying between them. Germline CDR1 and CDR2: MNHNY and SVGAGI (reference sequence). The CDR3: CASRVGDTEAFF. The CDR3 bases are TGTGCCAGCAGAGTAGGGGACACTGAAGCTTTCTTT.

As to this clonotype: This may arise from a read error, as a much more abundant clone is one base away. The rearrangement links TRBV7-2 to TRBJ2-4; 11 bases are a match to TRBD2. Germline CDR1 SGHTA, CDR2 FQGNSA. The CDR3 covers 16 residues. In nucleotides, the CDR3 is TGTGGCAGCAGCTTTAGCGGGAGGGTTGGCAAAAACATTCAGTACTTC. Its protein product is CGSSFSGRVGKNIQYF.

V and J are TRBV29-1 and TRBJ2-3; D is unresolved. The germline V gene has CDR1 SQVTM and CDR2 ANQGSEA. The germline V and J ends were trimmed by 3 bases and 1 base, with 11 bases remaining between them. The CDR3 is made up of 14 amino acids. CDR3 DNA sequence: TGCAGCGTTGAGGGTAACCGTGGCACAGATACGCAGTATTTT. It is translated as CSVEGNRGTDTQYF.

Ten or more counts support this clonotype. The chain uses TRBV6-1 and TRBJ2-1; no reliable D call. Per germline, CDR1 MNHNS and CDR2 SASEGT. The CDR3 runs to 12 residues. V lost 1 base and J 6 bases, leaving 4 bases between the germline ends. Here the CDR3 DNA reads TGTGCCAGCAGTGAAGGGGGCAATGAGCAGTTCTTC. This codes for CASSEGGNEQFF.

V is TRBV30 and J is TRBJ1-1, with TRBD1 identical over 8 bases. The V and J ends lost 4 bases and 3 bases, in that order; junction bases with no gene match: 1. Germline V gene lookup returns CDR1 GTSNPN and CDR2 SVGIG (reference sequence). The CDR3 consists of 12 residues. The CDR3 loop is CAWTGGHTEAFF. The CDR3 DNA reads TGTGCCTGGACAGGGGGCCACACTGAAGCTTTCTTT.

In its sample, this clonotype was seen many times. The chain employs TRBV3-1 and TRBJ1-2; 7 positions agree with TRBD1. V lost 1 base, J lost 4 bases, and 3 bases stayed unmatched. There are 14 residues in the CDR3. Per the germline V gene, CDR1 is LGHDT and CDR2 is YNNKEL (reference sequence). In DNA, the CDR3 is TGTGCCAGCAGCCAAGTACAGGGGCCCTATGGCTACACCTTC. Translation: CASSQVQGPYGYTF.

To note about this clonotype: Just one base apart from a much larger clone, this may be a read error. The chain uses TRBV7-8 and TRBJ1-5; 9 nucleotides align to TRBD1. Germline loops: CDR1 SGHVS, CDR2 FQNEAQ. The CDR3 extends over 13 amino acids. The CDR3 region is CARSFDRGWPQHF. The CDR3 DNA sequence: TGTGCCCGCAGCTTTGACAGGGGGTGGCCCCAGCATTTT.

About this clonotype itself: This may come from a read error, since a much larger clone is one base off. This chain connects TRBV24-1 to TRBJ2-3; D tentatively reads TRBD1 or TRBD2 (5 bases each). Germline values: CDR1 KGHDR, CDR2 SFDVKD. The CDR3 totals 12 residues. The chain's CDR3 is CTTSEGLNTQYF. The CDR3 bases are TGTACCACCAGTGAGGGGCTAAATACGCAGTATTTT.

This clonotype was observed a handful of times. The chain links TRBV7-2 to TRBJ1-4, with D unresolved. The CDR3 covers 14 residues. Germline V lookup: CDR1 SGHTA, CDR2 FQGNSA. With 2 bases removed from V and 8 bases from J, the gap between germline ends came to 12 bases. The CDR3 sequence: CASSLNRHREKLFF. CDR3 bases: TGTGCCAGCAGCTTAAACCGGCACCGAGAAAAACTGTTTTTT.

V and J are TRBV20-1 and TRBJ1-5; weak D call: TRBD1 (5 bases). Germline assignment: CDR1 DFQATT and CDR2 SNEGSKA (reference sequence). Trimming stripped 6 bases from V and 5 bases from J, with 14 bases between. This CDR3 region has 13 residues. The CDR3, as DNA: TGCAGTGCGAGGACACAAATGCATCAGCCCCAGCATTTT. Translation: CSARTQMHQPQHF.

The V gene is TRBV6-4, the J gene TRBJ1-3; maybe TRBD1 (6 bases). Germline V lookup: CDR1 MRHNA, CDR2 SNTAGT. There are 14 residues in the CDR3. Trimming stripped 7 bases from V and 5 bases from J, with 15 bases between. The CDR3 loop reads CASKQGVWRNTIYF. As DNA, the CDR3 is TGTGCCAGCAAACAGGGTGTATGGAGAAACACCATATATTTT.